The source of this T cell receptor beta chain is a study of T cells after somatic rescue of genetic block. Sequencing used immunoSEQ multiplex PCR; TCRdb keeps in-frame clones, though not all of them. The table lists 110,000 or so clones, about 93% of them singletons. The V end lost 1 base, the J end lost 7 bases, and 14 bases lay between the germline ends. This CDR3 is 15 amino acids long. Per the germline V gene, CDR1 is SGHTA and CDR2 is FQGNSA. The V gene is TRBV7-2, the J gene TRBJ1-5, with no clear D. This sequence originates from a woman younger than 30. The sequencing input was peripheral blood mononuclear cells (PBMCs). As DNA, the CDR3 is TGTGCCAGCAGCTTAGGGGCGGGGTCTGAACAGCCCCAGCATTTT. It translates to CASSLGAGSEQPQHF.